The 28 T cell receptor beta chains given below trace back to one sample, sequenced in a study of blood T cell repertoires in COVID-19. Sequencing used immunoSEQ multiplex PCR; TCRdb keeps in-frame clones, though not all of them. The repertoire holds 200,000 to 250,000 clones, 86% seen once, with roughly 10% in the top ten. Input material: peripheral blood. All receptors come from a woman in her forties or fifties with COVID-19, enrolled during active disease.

The CDR3 protein is CASGQSPTDTQYF. CDR3 DNA sequence: TGTGCCAGTGGACAGAGTCCCACAGATACGCAGTATTTT. V usage is TRBV12-3 or TRBV12-4 and J usage is TRBJ2-3; D may be TRBD1 (6 bases). The V gene lost 9 bases and the J gene lost 2 bases, with 12 bases spanning the gap. The CDR3 contains 13 residues.

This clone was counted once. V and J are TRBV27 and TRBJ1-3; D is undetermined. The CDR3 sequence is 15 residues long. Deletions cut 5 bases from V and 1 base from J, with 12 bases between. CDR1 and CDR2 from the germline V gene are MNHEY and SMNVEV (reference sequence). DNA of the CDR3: TGTGCCAGCAGTATTTCGACTGGTTCTGGAAACACCATATATTTT. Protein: CASSISTGSGNTIYF.

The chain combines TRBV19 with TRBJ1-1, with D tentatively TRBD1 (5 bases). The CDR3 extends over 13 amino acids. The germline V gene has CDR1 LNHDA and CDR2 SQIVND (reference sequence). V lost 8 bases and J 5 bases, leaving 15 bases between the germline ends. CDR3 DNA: TGTGCCAGTCACTCTGGGACTAGGACTGAAGCTTTCTTT. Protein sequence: CASHSGTRTEAFF.

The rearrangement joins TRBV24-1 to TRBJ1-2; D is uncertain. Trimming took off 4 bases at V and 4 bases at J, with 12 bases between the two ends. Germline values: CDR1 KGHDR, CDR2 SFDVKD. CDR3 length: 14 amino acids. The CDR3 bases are TGTGCCACCAGTGACCCTCGGGTTTCCTATGGCTACACCTTC. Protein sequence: CATSDPRVSYGYTF.

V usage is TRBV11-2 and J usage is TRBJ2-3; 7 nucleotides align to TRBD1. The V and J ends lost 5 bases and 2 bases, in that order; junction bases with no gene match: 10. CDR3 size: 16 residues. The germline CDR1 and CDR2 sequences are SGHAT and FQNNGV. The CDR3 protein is CASSHGQAPVTDTQYF. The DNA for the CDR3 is TGTGCCAGCAGCCACGGACAGGCCCCGGTCACAGATACGCAGTATTTT.

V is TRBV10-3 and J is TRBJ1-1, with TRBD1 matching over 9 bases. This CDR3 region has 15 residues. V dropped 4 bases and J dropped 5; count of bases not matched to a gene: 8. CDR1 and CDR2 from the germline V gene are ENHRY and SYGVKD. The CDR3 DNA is TGTGCCATCAGTGGAATGGGACAGGGATGGACTGAAGCTTTCTTT. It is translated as CAISGMGQGWTEAFF.

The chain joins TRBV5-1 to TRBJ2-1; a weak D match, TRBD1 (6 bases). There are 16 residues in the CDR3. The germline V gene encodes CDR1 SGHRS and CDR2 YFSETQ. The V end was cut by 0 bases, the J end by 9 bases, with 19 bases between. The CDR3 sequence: CASSLGGGQIRGEQFF. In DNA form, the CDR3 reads TGCGCCAGCAGCTTGGGAGGCGGACAGATCAGGGGTGAGCAGTTCTTC.

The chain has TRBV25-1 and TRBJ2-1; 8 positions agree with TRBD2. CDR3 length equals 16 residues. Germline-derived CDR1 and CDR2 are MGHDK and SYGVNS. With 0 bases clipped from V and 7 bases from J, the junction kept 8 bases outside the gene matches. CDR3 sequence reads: CASSEYGGGQRNEQFF. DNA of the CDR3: TGTGCCAGCAGTGAATATGGCGGGGGGCAAAGGAATGAGCAGTTCTTC.

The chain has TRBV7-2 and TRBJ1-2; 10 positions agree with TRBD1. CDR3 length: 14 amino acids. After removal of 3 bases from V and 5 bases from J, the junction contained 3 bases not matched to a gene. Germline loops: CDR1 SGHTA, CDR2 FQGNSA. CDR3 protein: CASSLGTGVYGYTF. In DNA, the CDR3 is TGTGCCAGCAGCTTGGGGACAGGGGTGTATGGCTACACCTTC.

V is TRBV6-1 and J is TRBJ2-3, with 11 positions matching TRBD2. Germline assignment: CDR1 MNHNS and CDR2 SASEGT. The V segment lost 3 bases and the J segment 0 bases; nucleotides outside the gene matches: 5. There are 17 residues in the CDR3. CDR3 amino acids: CASSDGLAGHSTDTQYF. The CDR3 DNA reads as TGTGCCAGCAGTGACGGACTAGCGGGCCATAGCACAGATACGCAGTATTTT.

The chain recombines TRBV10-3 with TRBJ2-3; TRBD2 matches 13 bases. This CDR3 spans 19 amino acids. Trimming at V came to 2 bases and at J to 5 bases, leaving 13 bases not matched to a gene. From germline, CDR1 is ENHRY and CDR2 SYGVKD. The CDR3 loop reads CAISEVPGLAGPREDTQYF. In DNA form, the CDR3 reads TGTGCCATCAGTGAGGTACCGGGACTAGCGGGGCCCCGGGAAGATACGCAGTATTTT.

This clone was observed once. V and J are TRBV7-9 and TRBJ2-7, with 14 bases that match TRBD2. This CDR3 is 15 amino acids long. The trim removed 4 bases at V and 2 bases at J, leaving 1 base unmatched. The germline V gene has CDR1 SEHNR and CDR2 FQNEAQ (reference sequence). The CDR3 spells CASSSTSGGAYEQYF. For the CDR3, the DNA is TGTGCCAGCAGCTCGACTAGCGGGGGGGCCTACGAGCAGTACTTC.

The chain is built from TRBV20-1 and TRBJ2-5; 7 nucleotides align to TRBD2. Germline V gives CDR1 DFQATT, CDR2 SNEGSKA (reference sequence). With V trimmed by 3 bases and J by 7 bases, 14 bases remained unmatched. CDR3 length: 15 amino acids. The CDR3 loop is CSASPITSAEGTQYF. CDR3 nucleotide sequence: TGCAGTGCTAGTCCCATCACTAGCGCCGAGGGGACCCAGTACTTC.

The CDR3 region is CASSLTEADLTDTQYF. The CDR3 nucleotides read TGTGCCAGCAGCCTCACCGAAGCGGATCTCACAGATACGCAGTATTTT. This sequence joins TRBV4-2 and TRBJ2-3; weak D call: TRBD2 (5 bases). Germline CDR1 is LGHNA and CDR2 is YNFKEQ. The CDR3 length is 16 residues. V was shortened by 4 bases and J by 2 bases, with 16 bases between the two germline ends.

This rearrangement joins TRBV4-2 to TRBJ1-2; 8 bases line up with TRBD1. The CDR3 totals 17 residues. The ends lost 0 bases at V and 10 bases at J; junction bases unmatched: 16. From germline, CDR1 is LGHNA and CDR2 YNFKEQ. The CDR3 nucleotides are TGTGCCAGCAGCCAAGATAGACTGACCGGGACAGGTCGTTCCTACACCTTC. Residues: CASSQDRLTGTGRSYTF.

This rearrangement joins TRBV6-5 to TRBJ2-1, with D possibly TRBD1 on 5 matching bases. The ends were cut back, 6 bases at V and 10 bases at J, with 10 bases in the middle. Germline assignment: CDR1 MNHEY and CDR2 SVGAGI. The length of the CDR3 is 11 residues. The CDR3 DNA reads TGTGCCAGCAGGGACCACAGGGAGCAGTTCTTC. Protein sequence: CASRDHREQFF.

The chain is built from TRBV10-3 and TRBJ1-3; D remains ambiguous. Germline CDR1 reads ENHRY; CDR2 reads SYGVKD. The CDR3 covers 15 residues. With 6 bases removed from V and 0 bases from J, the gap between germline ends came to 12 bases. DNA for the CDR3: TGTGCCATCAGGGCAGACGGGAGCTCTGGAAACACCATATATTTT. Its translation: CAIRADGSSGNTIYF.

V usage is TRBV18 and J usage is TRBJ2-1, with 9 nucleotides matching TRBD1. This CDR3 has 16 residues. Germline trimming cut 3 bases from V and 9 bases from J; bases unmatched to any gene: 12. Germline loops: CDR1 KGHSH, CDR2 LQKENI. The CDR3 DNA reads TGTGCCAGCTCACCCGGTACAGGGGGCGGGGAGTTTGAGCAGTTCTTC. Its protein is CASSPGTGGGEFEQFF.

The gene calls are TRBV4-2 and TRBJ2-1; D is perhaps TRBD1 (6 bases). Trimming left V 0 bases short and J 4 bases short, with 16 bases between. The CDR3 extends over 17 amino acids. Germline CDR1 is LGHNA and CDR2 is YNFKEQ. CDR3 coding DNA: TGTGCCAGCAGCCAAGAACTTGGGGCAGGGGTGTACAATGAGCAGTTCTTC. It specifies CASSQELGAGVYNEQFF.

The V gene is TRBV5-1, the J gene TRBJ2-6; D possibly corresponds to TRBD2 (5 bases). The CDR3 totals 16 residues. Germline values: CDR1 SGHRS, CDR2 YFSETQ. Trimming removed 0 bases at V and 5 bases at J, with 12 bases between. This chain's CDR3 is CASSLAGRVRANVLTF. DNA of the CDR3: TGCGCCAGCAGCTTGGCCGGGCGGGTAAGGGCCAACGTCCTGACTTTC. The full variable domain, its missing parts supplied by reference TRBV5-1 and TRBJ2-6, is KAGVTQTPRYLIKTRGQQVTLSCSPISGHRSVSWYQQTPGQGLQFLFEYFSETQRNKGNFPGRFSGRQFSNSRSEMNVSTLELGDSALYLCASSLAGRVRANVLTFGAGSRLTVL.

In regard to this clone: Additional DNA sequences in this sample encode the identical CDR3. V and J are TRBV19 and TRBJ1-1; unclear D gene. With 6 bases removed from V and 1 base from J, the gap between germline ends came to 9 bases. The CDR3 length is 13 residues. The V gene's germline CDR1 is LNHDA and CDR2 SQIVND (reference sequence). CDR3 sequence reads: CASSGLTNTEAFF. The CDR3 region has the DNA TGTGCCAGTAGCGGGTTAACGAACACTGAAGCTTTCTTT.

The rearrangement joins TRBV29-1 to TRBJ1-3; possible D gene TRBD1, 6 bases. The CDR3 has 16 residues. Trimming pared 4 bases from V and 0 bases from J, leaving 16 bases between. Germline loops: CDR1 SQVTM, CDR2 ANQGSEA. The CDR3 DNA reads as TGCAGCGTTGGGAGCGGCACAGGGTCCTCTGGAAACACCATATATTTT. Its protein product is CSVGSGTGSSGNTIYF.

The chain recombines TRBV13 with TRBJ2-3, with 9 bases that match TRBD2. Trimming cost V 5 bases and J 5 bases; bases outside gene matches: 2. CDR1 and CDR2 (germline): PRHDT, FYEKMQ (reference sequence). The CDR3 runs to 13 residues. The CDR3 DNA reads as TGTGCCAGCAGCCGGACTAGCGTAGATACGCAGTATTTT. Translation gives CASSRTSVDTQYF.

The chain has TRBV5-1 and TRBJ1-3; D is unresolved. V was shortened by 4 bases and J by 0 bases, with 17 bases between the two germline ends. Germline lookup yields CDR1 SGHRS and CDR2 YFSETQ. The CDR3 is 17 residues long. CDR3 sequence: CASSPHGSGSSGNTIYF. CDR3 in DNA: TGCGCCAGCAGCCCCCACGGTTCGGGGAGCTCTGGAAACACCATATATTTT. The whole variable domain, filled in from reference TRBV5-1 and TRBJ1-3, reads KAGVTQTPRYLIKTRGQQVTLSCSPISGHRSVSWYQQTPGQGLQFLFEYFSETQRNKGNFPGRFSGRQFSNSRSEMNVSTLELGDSALYLCASSPHGSGSSGNTIYFGEGSWLTVV.

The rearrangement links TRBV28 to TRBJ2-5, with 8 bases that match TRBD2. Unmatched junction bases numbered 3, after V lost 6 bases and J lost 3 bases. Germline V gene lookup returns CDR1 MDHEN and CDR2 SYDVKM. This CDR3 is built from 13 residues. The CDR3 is CASSLGREETQYF. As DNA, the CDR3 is TGTGCCAGCAGCCTCGGGAGGGAAGAGACCCAGTACTTC.

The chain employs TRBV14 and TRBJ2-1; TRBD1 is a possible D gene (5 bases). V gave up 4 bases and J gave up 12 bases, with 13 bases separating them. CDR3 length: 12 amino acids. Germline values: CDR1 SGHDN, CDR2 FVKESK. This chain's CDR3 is CASSLGVSGQFF. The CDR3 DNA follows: TGTGCCAGCAGCCTAGGGGTTTCAGGGCAGTTCTTC.

The CDR3 DNA reads as TGCGCCAGCAGCTTGGGGGCCAGGCTGGATGAAAAACTGTTTTTT. Translated, it gives CASSLGARLDEKLFF. This chain joins TRBV5-1 and TRBJ1-4; D remains ambiguous. The germline CDR1 and CDR2 sequences are SGHRS and YFSETQ. The CDR3 length is 15 residues. With 0 bases removed from V and 6 bases from J, the gap between germline ends came to 12 bases.

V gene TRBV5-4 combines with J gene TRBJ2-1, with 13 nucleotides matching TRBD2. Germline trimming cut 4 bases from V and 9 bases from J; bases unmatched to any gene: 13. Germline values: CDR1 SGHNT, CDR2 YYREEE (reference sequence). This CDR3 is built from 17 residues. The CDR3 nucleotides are TGTGCCAGCAGCCCGCCCCCTACTAGCGGGGGGGCAGTTGAGCAGTTCTTC. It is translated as CASSPPPTSGGAVEQFF.